The subject of this entry is one T cell receptor beta chain. Antigen unknown. The CDR3 spans 11 residues. Germline-derived CDR1 and CDR2 are SEHNR and FQNEAQ (reference sequence). V shed 4 bases and J shed 4 bases, with 5 bases lying between them. Profiled with immunoSEQ multiplex PCR; TCRdb holds only in-frame clones, not every one. The sample yields hundreds of clones, more than 90% seen once. These data belong to a study of Tregs in tolerant kidney transplant recipients. The sequencing here drew on Tregs from blood cultured with allogeneic cells, taken before the transplant. The V call is TRBV7-9, the J call TRBJ2-7, with D uncertain. The receptor's source is a human patient who received a combined kidney and bone marrow transplant. CDR3 sequence (DNA): TGTGCCAGCAGCTCTCTGTACGAGCAGTACTTC. This encodes CASSSLYEQYF.